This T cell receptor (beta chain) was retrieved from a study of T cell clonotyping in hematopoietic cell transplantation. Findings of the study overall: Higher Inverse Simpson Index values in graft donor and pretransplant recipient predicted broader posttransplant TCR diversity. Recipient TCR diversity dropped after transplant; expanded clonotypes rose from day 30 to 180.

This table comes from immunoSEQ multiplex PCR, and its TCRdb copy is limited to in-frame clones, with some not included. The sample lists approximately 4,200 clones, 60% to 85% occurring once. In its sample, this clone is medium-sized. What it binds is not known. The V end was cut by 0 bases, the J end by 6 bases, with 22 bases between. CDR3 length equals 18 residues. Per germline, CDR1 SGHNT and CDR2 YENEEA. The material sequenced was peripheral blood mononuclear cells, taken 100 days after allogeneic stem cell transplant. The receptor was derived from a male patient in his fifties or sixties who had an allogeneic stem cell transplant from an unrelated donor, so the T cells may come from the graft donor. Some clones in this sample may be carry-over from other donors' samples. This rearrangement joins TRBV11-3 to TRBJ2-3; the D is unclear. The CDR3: CASSLDPSARSSADTQYF. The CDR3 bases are TGTGCCAGCAGCTTAGACCCAAGCGCTAGAAGTTCCGCGGATACGCAGTATTTT.